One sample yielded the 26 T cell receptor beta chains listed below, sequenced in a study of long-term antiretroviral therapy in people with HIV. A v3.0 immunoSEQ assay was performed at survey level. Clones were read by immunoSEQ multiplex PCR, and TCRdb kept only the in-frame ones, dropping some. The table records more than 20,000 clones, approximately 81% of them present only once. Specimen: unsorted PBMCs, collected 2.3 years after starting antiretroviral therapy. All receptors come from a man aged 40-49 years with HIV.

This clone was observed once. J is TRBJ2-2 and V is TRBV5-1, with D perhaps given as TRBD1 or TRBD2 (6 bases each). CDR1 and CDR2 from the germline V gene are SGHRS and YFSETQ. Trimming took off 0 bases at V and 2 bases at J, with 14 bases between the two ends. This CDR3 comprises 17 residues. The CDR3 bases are TGCGCCAGCAGCTTGGGTTCCGGGGGCGCAAACACCGGGGAGCTGTTTTTT. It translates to CASSLGSGGANTGELFF.

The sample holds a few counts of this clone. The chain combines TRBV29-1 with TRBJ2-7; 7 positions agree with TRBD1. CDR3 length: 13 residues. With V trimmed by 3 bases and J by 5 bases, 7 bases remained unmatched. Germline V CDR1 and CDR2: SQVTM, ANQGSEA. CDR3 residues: CSVEWRQGHEQYF. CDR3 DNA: TGCAGCGTTGAGTGGAGACAGGGTCACGAGCAGTACTTC.

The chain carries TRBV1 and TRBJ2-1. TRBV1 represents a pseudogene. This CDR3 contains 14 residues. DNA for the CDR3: TGCACCAGCAGCCAAGATGACCTTCTCAATGAGCAGTTCTTC. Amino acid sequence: CTSSQDDLLNEQFF.

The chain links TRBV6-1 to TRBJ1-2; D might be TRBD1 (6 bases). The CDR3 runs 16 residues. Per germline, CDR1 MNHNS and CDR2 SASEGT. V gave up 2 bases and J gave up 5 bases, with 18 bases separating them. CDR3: CASSETVGGRGYGYTF. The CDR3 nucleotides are TGTGCCAGCAGTGAAACCGTGGGGGGGCGCGGTTATGGCTACACCTTC.

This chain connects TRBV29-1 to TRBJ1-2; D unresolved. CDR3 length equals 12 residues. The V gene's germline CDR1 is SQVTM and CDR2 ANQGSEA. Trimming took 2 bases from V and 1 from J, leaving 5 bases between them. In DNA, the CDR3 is TGCAGCGTTGAAAAGGGTAACTATGGCTACACCTTC. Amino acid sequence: CSVEKGNYGYTF.

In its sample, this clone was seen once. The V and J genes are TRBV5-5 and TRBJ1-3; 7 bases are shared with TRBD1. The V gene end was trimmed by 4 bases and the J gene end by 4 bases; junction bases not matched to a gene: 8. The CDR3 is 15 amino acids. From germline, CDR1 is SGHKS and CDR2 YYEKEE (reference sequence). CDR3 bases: TGTGCCAGCAGCACCACGACAGGGTACGGAAACACCATATATTTT. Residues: CASSTTTGYGNTIYF.

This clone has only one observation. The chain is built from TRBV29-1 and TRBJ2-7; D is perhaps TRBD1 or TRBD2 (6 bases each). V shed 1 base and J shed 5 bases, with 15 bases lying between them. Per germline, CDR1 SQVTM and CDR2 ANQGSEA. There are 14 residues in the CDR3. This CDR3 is CSVEGGAGANEQYF. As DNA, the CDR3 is TGCAGCGTTGAAGGGGGGGCAGGGGCTAACGAGCAGTACTTC.

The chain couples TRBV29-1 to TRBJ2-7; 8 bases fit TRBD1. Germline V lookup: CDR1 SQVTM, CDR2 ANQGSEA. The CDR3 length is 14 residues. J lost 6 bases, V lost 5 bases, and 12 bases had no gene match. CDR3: CSVPRSGQGAEQYF. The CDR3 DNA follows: TGCAGCGTTCCGAGAAGTGGGCAGGGGGCCGAGCAGTACTTC.

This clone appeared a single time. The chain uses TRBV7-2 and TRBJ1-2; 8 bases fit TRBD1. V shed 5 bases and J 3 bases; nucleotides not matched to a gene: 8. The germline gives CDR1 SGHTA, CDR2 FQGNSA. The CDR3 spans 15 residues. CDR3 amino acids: CASSPGGAVDYGYTF. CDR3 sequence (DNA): TGTGCCAGCAGCCCAGGGGGCGCGGTCGACTATGGCTACACCTTC.

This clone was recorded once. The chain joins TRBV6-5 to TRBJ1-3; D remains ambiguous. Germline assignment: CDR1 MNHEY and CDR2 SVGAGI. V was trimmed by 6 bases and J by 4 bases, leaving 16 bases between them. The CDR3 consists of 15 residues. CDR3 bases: TGTGCCAGCAGCCAGGCATCAGTCTCCGGAAACACCATATATTTT. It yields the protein CASSQASVSGNTIYF.

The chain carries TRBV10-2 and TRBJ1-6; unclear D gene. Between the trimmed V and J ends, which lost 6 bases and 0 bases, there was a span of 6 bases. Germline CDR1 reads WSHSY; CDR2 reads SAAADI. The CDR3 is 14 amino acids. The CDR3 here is CASSQSSYNSPLHF. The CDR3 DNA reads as TGCGCCAGCAGCCAGAGCTCCTATAATTCACCCCTCCACTTT.

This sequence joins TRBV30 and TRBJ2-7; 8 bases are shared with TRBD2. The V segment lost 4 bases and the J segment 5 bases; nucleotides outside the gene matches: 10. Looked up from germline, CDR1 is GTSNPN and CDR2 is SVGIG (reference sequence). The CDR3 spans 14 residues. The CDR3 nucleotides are TGTGCCTGGACCGCATCCCTCGGGAGGGACGAGCAGTACTTC. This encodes CAWTASLGRDEQYF.

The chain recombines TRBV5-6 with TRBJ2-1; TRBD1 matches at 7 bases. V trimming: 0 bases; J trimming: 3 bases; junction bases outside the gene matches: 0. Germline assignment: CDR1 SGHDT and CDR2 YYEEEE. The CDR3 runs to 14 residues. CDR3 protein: CASSLGQGYNEQFF. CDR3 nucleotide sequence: TGTGCCAGCAGCTTGGGACAGGGCTACAATGAGCAGTTCTTC.

In nucleotides, the CDR3 is TGCGCCAGCAGCCCGGACAGAAAGACCTATAATTCACCCCTCCACTTT. Translating gives CASSPDRKTYNSPLHF. The V call is TRBV5-1, the J call TRBJ1-6; tentative D call: TRBD1 (6 bases). The CDR3 is 16 residues long. Looked up from germline, CDR1 is SGHRS and CDR2 is YFSETQ. Trimming shortened V by 4 bases and J by 2 bases, and 13 bases separated the two germline ends. Supplemented by reference TRBV5-1 and TRBJ1-6, the full variable domain reads KAGVTQTPRYLIKTRGQQVTLSCSPISGHRSVSWYQQTPGQGLQFLFEYFSETQRNKGNFPGRFSGRQFSNSRSEMNVSTLELGDSALYLCASSPDRKTYNSPLHFGNGTRLTVT.

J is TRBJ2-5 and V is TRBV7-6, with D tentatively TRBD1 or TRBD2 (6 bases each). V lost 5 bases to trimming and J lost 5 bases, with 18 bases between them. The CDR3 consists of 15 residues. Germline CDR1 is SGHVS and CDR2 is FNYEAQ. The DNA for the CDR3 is TGTGCCAGCAGCGTGAACAGGGAAGGGAGGGAGACCCAGTACTTC. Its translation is CASSVNREGRETQYF. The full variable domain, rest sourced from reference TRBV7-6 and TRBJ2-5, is GAGVSQSPRYKVTKRGQDVALRCDPISGHVSLYWYRQALGQGPEFLTYFNYEAQQDKSGLPNDRFSAERPEGSISTLTIQRTEQRDSAMYRCASSVNREGRETQYFGPGTRLLVL.

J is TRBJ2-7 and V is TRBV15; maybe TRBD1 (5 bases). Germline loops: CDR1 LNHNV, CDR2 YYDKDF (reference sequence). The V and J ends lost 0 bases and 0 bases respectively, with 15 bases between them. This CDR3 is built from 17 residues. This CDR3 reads CATSRDGALGYSYEQYF. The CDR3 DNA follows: TGTGCCACCAGCAGAGATGGGGCCCTAGGTTACTCCTACGAGCAGTACTTC.

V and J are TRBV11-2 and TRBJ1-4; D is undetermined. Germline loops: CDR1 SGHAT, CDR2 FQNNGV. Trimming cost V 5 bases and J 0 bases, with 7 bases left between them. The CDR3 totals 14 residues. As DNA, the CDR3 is TGTGCCAGCAGCATCGTTGCAACTAATGAAAAACTGTTTTTT. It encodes CASSIVATNEKLFF.

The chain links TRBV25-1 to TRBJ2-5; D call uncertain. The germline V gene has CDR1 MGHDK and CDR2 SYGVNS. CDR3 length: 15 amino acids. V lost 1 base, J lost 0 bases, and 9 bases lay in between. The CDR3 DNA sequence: TGTGCCAGCAGTGAATCCGTGGGGTACCAAGAGACCCAGTACTTC. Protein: CASSESVGYQETQYF.

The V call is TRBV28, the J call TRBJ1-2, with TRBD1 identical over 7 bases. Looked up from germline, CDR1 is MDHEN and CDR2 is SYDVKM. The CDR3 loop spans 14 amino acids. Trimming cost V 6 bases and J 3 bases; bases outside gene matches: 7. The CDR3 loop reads CASRRQGKDYGYTF. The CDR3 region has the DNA TGTGCCAGCAGGAGACAGGGAAAGGACTATGGCTACACCTTC.

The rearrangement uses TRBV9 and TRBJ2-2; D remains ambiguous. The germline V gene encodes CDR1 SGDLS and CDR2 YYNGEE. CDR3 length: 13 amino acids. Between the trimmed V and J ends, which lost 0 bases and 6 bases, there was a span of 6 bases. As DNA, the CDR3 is TGTGCCAGCAGCGTAGTGGAGTCCGGGGAGCTGTTTTTT. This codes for CASSVVESGELFF.

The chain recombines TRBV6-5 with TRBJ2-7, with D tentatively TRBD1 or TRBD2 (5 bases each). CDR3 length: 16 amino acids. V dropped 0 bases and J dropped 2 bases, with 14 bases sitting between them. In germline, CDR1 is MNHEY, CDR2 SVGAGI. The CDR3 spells CASSYSFWDGPYEQYF. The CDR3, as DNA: TGTGCCAGCAGTTACTCGTTCTGGGACGGCCCCTACGAGCAGTACTTC.

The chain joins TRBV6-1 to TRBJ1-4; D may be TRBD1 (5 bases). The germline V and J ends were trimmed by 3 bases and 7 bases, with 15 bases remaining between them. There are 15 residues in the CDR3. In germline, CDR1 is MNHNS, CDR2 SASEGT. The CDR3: CASSDGRVVVEKLFF. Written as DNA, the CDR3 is TGTGCCAGCAGTGACGGCAGGGTCGTAGTTGAAAAACTGTTTTTT.

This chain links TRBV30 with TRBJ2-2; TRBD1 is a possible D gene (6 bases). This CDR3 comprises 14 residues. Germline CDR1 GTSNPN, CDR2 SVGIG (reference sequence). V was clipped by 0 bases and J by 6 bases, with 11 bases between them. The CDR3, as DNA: TGTGCCTGGAGTGTACTACAGGGATCCGGGGAGCTGTTTTTT. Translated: CAWSVLQGSGELFF.

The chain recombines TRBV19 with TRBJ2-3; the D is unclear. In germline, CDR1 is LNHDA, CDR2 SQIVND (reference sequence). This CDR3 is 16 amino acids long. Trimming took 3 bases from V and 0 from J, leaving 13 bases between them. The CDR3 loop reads CASSMAGLPSTDTQYF. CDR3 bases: TGTGCCAGTAGTATGGCAGGTCTCCCTAGCACAGATACGCAGTATTTT.

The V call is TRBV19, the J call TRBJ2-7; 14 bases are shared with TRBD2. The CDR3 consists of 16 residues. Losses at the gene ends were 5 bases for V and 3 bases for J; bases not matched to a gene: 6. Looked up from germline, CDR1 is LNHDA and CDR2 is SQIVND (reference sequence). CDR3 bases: TGTGCCAGTAGTTTGGACGGGACTAGCGGGAGCTACGAGCAGTACTTC. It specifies CASSLDGTSGSYEQYF.

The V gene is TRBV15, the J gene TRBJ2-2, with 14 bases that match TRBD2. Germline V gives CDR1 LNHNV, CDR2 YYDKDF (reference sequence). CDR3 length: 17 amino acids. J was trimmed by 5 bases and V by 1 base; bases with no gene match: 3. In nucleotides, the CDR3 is TGTGCCACCAGCAGAGGACGGACTAGCGGGGGGACCGGGGAGCTGTTTTTT. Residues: CATSRGRTSGGTGELFF.